This TCR beta chain originates from a study of shared clonotypes between healthy human individuals. Per sorted-subset replicate PCR, input was approximately 0.2 ug DNA, representing some 30,000 T cell genomes. Assay used: immunoSEQ multiplex PCR; TCRdb lists only in-frame clones, some missing. Among some 2 million clones listed, around 95% were seen once. Findings and caveats of the study: Unshared clonotypes carried lower generation probabilities than those common to all four donors. The study sampled only blood, and tissue repertoires likely differ.

V was cut by 10 bases and J by 0 bases, with 16 bases left in between. Germline lookup yields CDR1 ENHRY and CDR2 SYGVKD. The CDR3 loop spans 15 amino acids. Every donor was a Caucasian adult from Nashville, Tennessee. As to this clone: What it binds is unknown.

This TCR derives from a man younger than 30 in good health. Sequencing was performed on naive CD4+ T cells sorted from blood. The subset is: CD45RA+ positively selected. The chain links TRBV10-3 to TRBJ1-5, with D possibly TRBD1 on 5 matching bases. The CDR3 DNA reads TGTGCCACTGGACAAGGGGATGATAGCAATCAGCCCCAGCATTTT. This translates into CATGQGDDSNQPQHF.